This T cell receptor (beta chain) was retrieved from a study of cytomegalovirus exposure and HLA in healthy donors. Study-level findings and limits: Immune exposure was documented only through CMV serostatus. Most subjects' HLA-A and HLA-B alleles were reportedly predicted from TCR beta sequences.

CDR3 length: 14 amino acids. Germline CDR1 reads MGHDK; CDR2 reads SYGVNS. J gave up 5 bases and V 4 bases, and 3 bases lay outside the gene matches. Points on this clone: No antigen is known for it.

13 Jbeta primers and 60 Vbeta primers were used for the PCR. Libraries were prepared by immunoSEQ multiplex PCR; TCRdb keeps only in-frame clonotypes and omits some of them. The table shows over 85,000 clones, with roughly 60% occurring only once. The sequenced sample was PBMCs. The clonotype was recovered from a human donor in good health. This chain joins TRBV25-1 and TRBJ2-5; TRBD2 agrees at 11 bases. CDR3 protein: CASSGTSGSETQYF. Written as DNA, the CDR3 is TGTGCCAGCAGTGGCACTAGCGGGAGTGAGACCCAGTACTTC.